One sample yielded the 24 T cell receptor beta chains listed below, sequenced in a study of T cells after yellow fever vaccination. TCRdb processed the 5' RACE reads anew with MiXCR; each CDR3 protein has one entry. This table holds some 300,000 distinct CDR3 sequences, around 3.9% found once. The material sequenced was PBMCs, taken on the day of the yellow fever booster vaccination. The receptors originated from a man aged 18-30 years who received the YFV17D yellow fever vaccine.

This clonotype was detected many times. The DNA of the CDR3 is TGTGCCAGCAGCCCCATTCCCGGGACTTCACCCCTCCACTTT. It is translated as CASSPIPGTSPLHF. The chain couples TRBV7-2 to TRBJ1-6; perhaps TRBD1 as D (5 bases). The CDR3 length is 14 residues. Germline V gene data show CDR1 as SGHTA and CDR2 as FQGNSA. The germline V and J ends were trimmed by 5 bases and 9 bases, with 14 bases remaining between them.

This clonotype was counted ten times or more. The CDR3 loop is CATSRASGGNYEQYF. The CDR3 coding sequence is TGTGCCACCAGCAGGGCTTCGGGGGGGAACTACGAGCAGTACTTC. The chain uses TRBV15 and TRBJ2-7; the match to TRBD2 covers 8 bases. This CDR3 region has 15 residues. CDR1 LNHNV and CDR2 YYDKDF come from the germline V gene (reference sequence). The V and J ends lost 3 bases and 3 bases, in that order; junction bases with no gene match: 7.

There are many counts of this clonotype. The chain combines TRBV14 with TRBJ2-3, with TRBD1 identical over 7 bases. With 0 bases clipped from V and 2 bases from J, the junction kept 5 bases outside the gene matches. The length of the CDR3 is 16 residues. Germline-derived CDR1 and CDR2 are SGHDN and FVKESK. The CDR3 DNA follows: TGTGCCAGCAGCCAAGAGCGGACAGGACTCACAGATACGCAGTATTTT. Translated: CASSQERTGLTDTQYF.

This clonotype showed up many times. The chain recombines TRBV12-3 or TRBV12-4 with TRBJ1-3; D not certain. The CDR3 spans 13 residues. Deletions cut 6 bases from V and 7 bases from J, with 13 bases between. CDR3 DNA: TGTGCCAGCAGCTTTACGAGGGCTAACACCATATATTTT. Translating it yields CASSFTRANTIYF.

CDR3 in amino acids: CATSAQDSPLAKNIQYF. CDR3 coding DNA: TGTGCCACCAGCGCTCAGGACAGTCCTCTAGCCAAAAACATTCAGTACTTC. This chain uses TRBV15 with TRBJ2-4, with D perhaps TRBD1 (6 bases). V was cut by 5 bases and J by 0 bases, with 17 bases left in between. CDR3 size: 17 residues. Germline-derived CDR1 and CDR2 are LNHNV and YYDKDF (reference sequence).

This rearrangement joins TRBV20-1 to TRBJ1-2; 8 bases line up with TRBD1. Germline CDR1 is DFQATT and CDR2 is SNEGSKA (reference sequence). The CDR3 contains 15 residues. Germline trimming cut 6 bases from V and 2 bases from J; bases unmatched to any gene: 11. The CDR3 loop reads CSADPRTGTNYGYTF. The CDR3 DNA sequence: TGCAGTGCGGACCCTAGGACAGGGACAAACTATGGCTACACCTTC.

This clonotype has a handful of counts. This chain uses TRBV12-3 or TRBV12-4 with TRBJ1-3, with D tentatively TRBD1 (6 bases). Trimming took off 6 bases at V and 3 bases at J, with 12 bases between the two ends. The CDR3 consists of 14 residues. The CDR3 sequence: CASSRYRVGNTIYF. The CDR3 DNA reads as TGTGCCAGCAGCCGGTACAGGGTTGGAAACACCATATATTTT.

The CDR3 sequence is CATIPEGRRYGYTF. The CDR3 bases are TGTGCCACCATACCCGAGGGGAGGCGCTATGGCTACACCTTC. The gene calls are TRBV28 and TRBJ1-2; TRBD1 is a possible D gene (5 bases). Germline CDR1 reads MDHEN; CDR2 reads SYDVKM. The CDR3 has 14 amino acids. Deletions cut 10 bases from V and 4 bases from J, with 19 bases between.

The gene calls are TRBV9 and TRBJ2-1, with 8 nucleotides matching TRBD2. Germline trimming cut 4 bases from V and 4 bases from J; bases unmatched to any gene: 10. The CDR3 runs 16 residues. From germline, CDR1 is SGDLS and CDR2 YYNGEE. CDR3 nucleotide sequence: TGTGCCAGCAGCATCCAGGGGCGGGGGGCTTACAATGAGCAGTTCTTC. It yields the protein CASSIQGRGAYNEQFF.

Many counts were recorded for this clonotype. This chain uses TRBV14 with TRBJ1-2, with a possible D match to TRBD1 (5 bases). V was trimmed by 5 bases and J by 6 bases, leaving 13 bases between them. Germline assignment: CDR1 SGHDN and CDR2 FVKESK. CDR3 length: 13 residues. CDR3 nucleotides: TGTGCCAGCAGCTTCGACAGCCTGAATGGCTACACCTTC. It encodes CASSFDSLNGYTF.

This clonotype has ten or more counts. CDR3 sequence: CASSWTGGTNEKLFF. CDR3 bases: TGTGCCAGCAGCTGGACAGGGGGCACTAATGAAAAACTGTTTTTT. The chain combines TRBV5-6 with TRBJ1-4; 11 bases agree with TRBD1. The CDR3 contains 15 residues. With 3 bases clipped from V and 2 bases from J, the junction kept 0 bases outside the gene matches. Germline loops: CDR1 SGHDT, CDR2 YYEEEE.

CDR3 region: CASSQGVPRGEKKTQYF. For the CDR3, the DNA is TGTGCCAGCAGCCAAGGAGTACCTCGGGGGGAGAAAAAGACCCAGTACTTC. The V gene is TRBV3-1, the J gene TRBJ2-7, with 7 bases lining up with TRBD2. The closer fit of TRBJ2-5 to the DNA end suggests the J call may be wrong. In germline, CDR1 is LGHDT, CDR2 YNNKEL (reference sequence). CDR3 size: 17 residues.

This clonotype has a count of ten or more. CDR3 DNA sequence: TGTGCCAGCAGCCTCGGGACTGTCAATGAGCAGTTCTTC. Amino acid sequence: CASSLGTVNEQFF. J is TRBJ2-1 and V is TRBV7-7, with TRBD2 as a possible D gene (6 bases). The CDR3 has 13 amino acids. Trimming pared 5 bases from V and 6 bases from J, leaving 11 bases between. Germline assignment: CDR1 SSHAT and CDR2 FNYEAQ (reference sequence). Together with reference TRBV7-7 and TRBJ2-1, the CDR3 gives the full variable domain: GAGVSQSPRYKVTKRGQDVTLRCDPISSHATLYWYQQALGQGPEFLTYFNYEAQPDKSGLPSDRFSAERPEGSISTLTIQRTEQRDSAMYRCASSLGTVNEQFFGPGTRLTVL.

This clonotype was observed many times. The V gene is TRBV5-5, the J gene TRBJ1-1, with 9 bases lining up with TRBD1. Looked up from germline, CDR1 is SGHKS and CDR2 is YYEKEE (reference sequence). V shed 3 bases and J 5 bases; nucleotides not matched to a gene: 8. This CDR3 is built from 15 residues. In nucleotides, the CDR3 is TGTGCCAGCAGCTCCTCCGGGACAGGGTGGACTGAAGCTTTCTTT. It encodes CASSSSGTGWTEAFF.

This clonotype showed up many times. V gene TRBV12-3 or TRBV12-4 combines with J gene TRBJ2-5; tentative D call: TRBD2 (6 bases). Trimming shortened V by 2 bases and J by 1 base, and 14 bases separated the two germline ends. The CDR3 contains 16 residues. In nucleotides, the CDR3 is TGTGCCAGCAGTTTAAGGTTGGGGGGAAGCCAAGAGACCCAGTACTTC. It codes for CASSLRLGGSQETQYF.

This clonotype was seen more than once but under ten times. The chain links TRBV4-2 to TRBJ2-7; no reliable D call. V was pared by 1 base and J by 5 bases, with 12 bases between. The CDR3 has 14 amino acids. Germline loops: CDR1 LGHNA, CDR2 YNFKEQ. The CDR3 region is CASSQAGFMDEQYF. The CDR3 DNA reads TGTGCCAGCAGCCAAGCCGGGTTTATGGACGAGCAGTACTTC.

This clonotype was counted only a few times. The chain recombines TRBV7-3 with TRBJ2-7; the D call may be TRBD1 or TRBD2 (6 bases each). Germline CDR1 reads SGHTA; CDR2 reads FQGTGA. V gave up 3 bases and J gave up 2 bases, with 14 bases separating them. The CDR3 is made up of 15 amino acids. Written as DNA, the CDR3 is TGTGCCAGCAGCTTGCGAGGGGGGCTGACCTACGAGCAGTACGTC. Protein: CASSLRGGLTYEQYV.

This clonotype was seen ten or more times. V and J are TRBV6-5 and TRBJ2-5; D is undetermined. CDR3 length: 14 residues. Trimming took off 0 bases at V and 1 base at J, with 6 bases between the two ends. From germline, CDR1 is MNHEY and CDR2 SVGAGI. The CDR3 sequence: CASSYSVTQETQYF. CDR3 DNA sequence: TGTGCCAGCAGTTACTCGGTGACCCAAGAGACCCAGTACTTC.

In this sample, this clonotype turned up a few times. The chain joins TRBV10-2 to TRBJ2-7; maybe TRBD2 (6 bases). Germline V gives CDR1 WSHSY, CDR2 SAAADI. V lost 8 bases, J lost 3 bases, and 11 bases lay in between. This CDR3 has 12 residues. CDR3 region: CASQRVGYEQYF. For the CDR3, the DNA is TGCGCCAGCCAGCGGGTTGGCTACGAGCAGTACTTC.

This clonotype has just a few counts. The genes are TRBV6-6 and TRBJ1-1; the D is unclear. Germline V gene data show CDR1 as MNHNY and CDR2 as SVGAGI (reference sequence). Deletions cut 5 bases from V and 9 bases from J, with 10 bases between. The CDR3 sequence is 11 residues long. DNA of the CDR3: TGTGCCAGCAGTGAGACACGTCAAGCTTTCTTT. The encoded protein is CASSETRQAFF.

At least ten counts were recorded for this clonotype. The V call is TRBV7-3, the J call TRBJ2-1, with 7 bases fitting TRBD1. J was trimmed by 7 bases and V by 5 bases; bases with no gene match: 2. Germline CDR1 reads SGHTA; CDR2 reads FQGTGA. There are 12 residues in the CDR3. The DNA of the CDR3 is TGTGCCAGCAGCCAGGGACAGAATGAGCAGTTCTTC. It yields the protein CASSQGQNEQFF.

This clonotype was seen repeatedly, ten times or more. CDR3 in amino acids: CASTFEGGGHRAAFF. The CDR3 bases are TGTGCCAGTACGTTCGAGGGAGGGGGACATAGGGCAGCTTTCTTT. This rearrangement joins TRBV7-2 to TRBJ1-1; D may be TRBD1 (6 bases). V was trimmed by 9 bases and J by 10 bases, leaving 27 bases between them. This CDR3 comprises 15 residues. Germline CDR1 and CDR2: SGHTA and FQGNSA.

This clonotype was seen a few times. The V and J genes are TRBV5-1 and TRBJ2-3; TRBD1 might be the D (5 bases). V was cut by 3 bases and J by 0 bases, with 20 bases left in between. The CDR3 consists of 18 residues. Looked up from germline, CDR1 is SGHRS and CDR2 is YFSETQ. The CDR3 here is CASSSPVIDRTSTDTQYF. The CDR3 nucleotides read TGCGCCAGCAGCTCCCCCGTCATCGACAGAACTAGCACAGATACGCAGTATTTT.

This clonotype occurred many times. The chain uses TRBV20-1 and TRBJ2-3; TRBD2 matches at 7 bases. The V gene's germline CDR1 is DFQATT and CDR2 SNEGSKA (reference sequence). This CDR3 is 14 amino acids long. The V segment lost 2 bases and the J segment 0 bases; nucleotides outside the gene matches: 2. The CDR3 DNA is TGCAGTGCTAGAATCGGGGGGAGCACAGATACGCAGTATTTT. This gives the protein CSARIGGSTDTQYF.